The 18 T cell receptor beta chains presented below share a single source sample, sequenced in a study of tissue T cells after allogeneic stem cell transplantation. TCRdb's copy holds only in-frame clones and misses some; the assay was immunoSEQ multiplex PCR. This table holds approximately 5,000 clones, about half found once. Described time point: mouse harvest day 7 after allogeneic transplant. Tail vein injection delivered 10^7 T-cell-depleted bone marrow cells and 10^6 splenic CD5+ T cells. Input material: gut tissue. All receptors derive from a female BALB/c mouse given C57BL/6 T cells with graft-versus-host disease after an allogeneic hematopoietic cell transplant.

This clone was seen a handful of times. Germline and genes here are mouse. Read coverage stops 1 residue before the CDR3 terminus; the germline J gene supplies the remainder. The chain couples TRBV26 to TRBJ2-7; tentative D call: TRBD1 (6 bases). CDR1 and CDR2 (germline): KGHPV, FQNQEV (reference sequence). Trimming took 3 bases from V and 7 from J, leaving 7 bases between them. The CDR3 loop spans 11 amino acids. The CDR3 sequence: CASSLGTEQYF. The sequenced CDR3 bases are TGTGCCAGCAGTCTCGGGACAGAACAGTAC.

This clone was seen once. Gene names denote mouse genes. The read halts 1 residue ahead of the CDR3 end, with the missing end drawn from the germline J gene. This chain connects TRBV23 to TRBJ2-4; the DNA was not used to check the table's D call, TRBD2. Per the germline V gene, CDR1 is KGHTA and CDR2 is FQNQQP. This CDR3 is 15 amino acids long. The CDR3 DNA, read in part, is TGCTCCAGCAGTCAATCAACTGGGGGGGCGAACACCTTGTAC. This sequence encodes CSSSQSTGGANTLY. The CDR3 reads in full as CSSSQSTGGANTLYF.

This clone was detected a few times. Germline and genes here are mouse. The CDR3: CASSLGQYSGNTLYF. CDR3 DNA (partial): TGTGCCAGCAGTCTGGGACAGTATTCTGGAAATACGCTCTAT. The chain recombines TRBV26 with TRBJ1-3; a weak D match, TRBD1 (6 bases). The CDR3 goes on 1 residue after the read ends, and that part is filled in from the germline J gene. Germline V gene sequence: CDR1 KGHPV, CDR2 FQNQEV (reference sequence). The CDR3 is 15 residues long. Trimming took off 2 bases at V and 0 bases at J, with 8 bases between the two ends.

A note on this clone: Mouse gene names apply. The read halts 1 residue ahead of the CDR3 end, with the missing end drawn from the germline J gene. The rearrangement links TRBV5 to TRBJ1-4; TRBD1 might be the D (5 bases). Per the germline V gene, CDR1 is LGHNA and CDR2 is YNLKQL (reference sequence). Trimming removed 0 bases at V and 0 bases at J, with 11 bases between. The CDR3 loop spans 17 amino acids. The sequenced part of the CDR3 DNA is TGTGCCAGCAGCCAAGAACCACAGGCGATTTCCAACGAAAGATTATTT. Translation gives CASSQEPQAISNERLF. The full CDR3 sequence reads CASSQEPQAISNERLFF.

About this clone: Mouse gene names apply. The CDR3 is cut off 1 residue early in the read; its end comes from the germline J gene. J is TRBJ2-2 and V is TRBV26; the D gene is possibly TRBD1 (6 bases). Trimming left V 3 bases short and J 4 bases short, with 12 bases between. This CDR3 is 15 amino acids long. The germline V gene encodes CDR1 KGHPV and CDR2 FQNQEV (reference sequence). CDR3 bases read: TGTGCCAGCAGTCTTACAGGGACGGGCACCGGGCAGCTCTAC. It is translated as CASSLTGTGTGQLY. From start to end, the CDR3 is CASSLTGTGTGQLYF. Based on the CDR3 plus reference TRBV26 and TRBJ2-2, the full variable domain is NSKVIQTPRYLVKGQGQKAKMRCIPEKGHPVVFWYQQNKNNEFKFLINFQNQEVLQQIDMTEKRFSAECPSNSPCSLEIQSSEAGDSALYLCASSLTGTGTGQLYFGEGSKLTVL.

Details on this clone: Genes and germline come from the mouse. The read stops 1 residue short of the end of the CDR3; the missing end is completed from the germline J gene. The sample contains more than one DNA sequence encoding this CDR3. The chain couples TRBV3 to TRBJ2-2; 8 nucleotides agree with TRBD1. The CDR3 totals 13 residues. The J segment lost 6 bases and the V segment lost 5 bases, leaving 2 bases of the junction unmatched. Per germline, CDR1 SNHLY and CDR2 FYNGKV (reference sequence). The CDR3 loop reads CASSDRGPGQLYF. Partial CDR3 DNA: TGTGCCAGCAGCGACAGGGGACCCGGGCAGCTCTAC. Based on the CDR3 plus reference TRBV3 and TRBJ2-2, the full variable domain is GPKVLQIPSHQIIDMGQMVTLNCDPVSNHLYFYWYKQILGQQMEFLVNFYNGKVMEKSKLFKDQFSVERPDGSYFTLKIQPTALEDSAVYFCASSDRGPGQLYFGEGSKLTVL.

Note on this clone: Mouse gene names apply. Coverage ceases 1 residue before the CDR3 finishes, and the germline J gene fills in the end. V gene TRBV16 combines with J gene TRBJ1-5; no firm D call. Trimming pared 1 base from V and 3 bases from J, leaving 1 base between. The CDR3 is made up of 12 amino acids. Germline V lookup: CDR1 SGHSA, CDR2 FRNQAP. CDR3 sequence reads: CASSLANQAPLF. The DNA read from the CDR3 is TGTGCAAGCAGCTTAGCCAACCAGGCTCCGCTT.

As regards this clone: Gene labels here are mouse ones. The CDR3 end falls 1 residue outside the read, so it is completed with the germline J gene. V gene TRBV20 combines with J gene TRBJ2-2; unclear D gene. The length of the CDR3 is 12 residues. V lost 3 bases and J lost 1, with 3 bases in between. The germline V gene encodes CDR1 GFQATS and CDR2 STVNSAI. The CDR3 reads CGASVNTGQLYF. CDR3 bases read: TGTGGTGCTAGTGTAAACACCGGGCAGCTCTAC.

This clone was found a few times. Mouse gene names apply. The CDR3 is cut off 1 residue early in the read; its end comes from the germline J gene. J is TRBJ2-3 and V is TRBV19; no firm D call. The CDR3 is 15 residues long. Trimming took off 5 bases at V and 0 bases at J, with 13 bases between the two ends. Germline CDR1 is FNHDT and CDR2 is SITEND (reference sequence). The CDR3 loop is CASSPRHTSAETLYF. The CDR3 bases that were read are TGTGCCAGCAGCCCTAGACATACTAGTGCAGAAACGCTGTAT.

In regard to this clone: Mouse gene names and germline throughout. The sequence runs out 1 residue before the end of the CDR3; the remainder is reconstructed from the germline J gene. The V and J genes are TRBV19 and TRBJ1-3; 7 bases are a match to TRBD1. The germline V gene encodes CDR1 FNHDT and CDR2 SITEND (reference sequence). The CDR3 extends over 15 amino acids. After removal of 5 bases from V and 4 bases from J, the junction contained 9 bases not matched to a gene. This CDR3 reads CASRLLRGWGNTLYF. CDR3 DNA (partial): TGTGCCAGCAGGCTTCTCAGGGGGTGGGGAAATACGCTCTAT.

Regarding this clone: Genes and germline are mouse. The CDR3 extends 1 residue past the end of the read, so its final part is completed from the germline J gene. This chain links TRBV15 with TRBJ1-1; a possible D gene is TRBD1 (5 bases). V gave up 3 bases and J gave up 1 base, with 6 bases separating them. The germline V gene encodes CDR1 SGHND and CDR2 FRSKSL. The CDR3 contains 13 residues. The CDR3 loop is CASSLGENTEVFF. The CDR3 bases that were read are TGTGCCAGCAGTTTGGGGGAAAACACAGAAGTCTTC.

In its sample, this clone was seen a few times. The listed genes are named as in mouse. CDR3 DNA (partial): TGTGCCAGCAGTTTACGGACAAATTCTGGAAATACGCTCTAT. Its protein product is CASSLRTNSGNTLY. The whole CDR3 region reads CASSLRTNSGNTLYF. The J gene is TRBJ1-3, the V gene TRBV26, with D tentatively TRBD1 (5 bases). The read stops 1 residue short of the end of the CDR3; the missing end is completed from the germline J gene. Trimming pared 5 bases from V and 0 bases from J, leaving 11 bases between. The CDR3 loop spans 15 amino acids. Germline CDR1 KGHPV, CDR2 FQNQEV (reference sequence).

About this clone: Germline and genes: mouse. The read stops 1 residue short of the end of the CDR3; the missing end is completed from the germline J gene. The rearrangement uses TRBV29 and TRBJ1-1; the D is unclear. In germline, CDR1 is MSHET, CDR2 SYDVDS. V was cut by 5 bases and J by 1 base, with 5 bases left in between. The CDR3 runs 12 residues. CDR3 in amino acids: CASSNRNTEVFF. The part of the CDR3 DNA that was read is TGTGCTAGCAGTAACAGGAACACAGAAGTCTTC.

This clone showed up just once. All gene names here are mouse names. The observed sequence ends 1 residue before the CDR3 terminus, with the missing tail filled in from the germline J gene. The chain links TRBV26 to TRBJ2-5, with 7 positions matching TRBD2. CDR1 is KGHPV and CDR2 is FQNQEV in the germline V gene (reference sequence). CDR3 length: 13 residues. V trimming: 5 bases; J trimming: 2 bases; junction bases outside the gene matches: 1. This chain's CDR3 is CASSTGVQDTQYF. The DNA read from the CDR3 is TGTGCCAGCAGTACTGGGGTCCAAGACACCCAGTAC.

This clone was recorded once. Germline and genes here are mouse. From the germline J gene comes the end of the CDR3, since the read stops 1 residue before it. The chain uses TRBV13-1 and TRBJ1-1; D remains unclear. CDR3 length equals 12 residues. Trimming left V 2 bases short and J 4 bases short, with 6 bases between. Germline CDR1 and CDR2: NSHNY and SYGAGN. The CDR3 protein is CASSDSPTEVFF. CDR3 DNA, as far as it was read: TGTGCCAGCAGTGACAGCCCCACAGAAGTCTTC.

Notes on this clone: Gene names refer to mouse genes. Partial CDR3 DNA: TGCACCTGCAGTGCAGAAAGGGGGCAAGACACCCAGTAC. It codes for CTCSAERGQDTQY. The CDR3 reads in full as CTCSAERGQDTQYF. V gene TRBV1 combines with J gene TRBJ2-5, with D tentatively TRBD1 (6 bases). The sequenced fragment ends 1 residue before the CDR3 boundary, so the rest is inferred from the germline J gene. Trimming removed 0 bases at V and 3 bases at J, with 7 bases between. The CDR3 is made up of 14 amino acids. Per the germline V gene, CDR1 is NSQYPW and CDR2 is LRSPGD (reference sequence).

This clone is medium-sized. Gene names refer to mouse genes. The DNA read from the CDR3 is TGTGCTAGCAGACACAGGGGGTTTTCTGGAAATACGCTCTAT. Amino acid sequence: CASRHRGFSGNTLY. The CDR3 in its entirety is CASRHRGFSGNTLYF. The chain links TRBV17 to TRBJ1-3, with 8 bases lining up with TRBD1. The read is 1 residue too short to cover the CDR3 end, so that end is filled in from the germline J gene. Germline V gene data show CDR1 as MNHDT and CDR2 as YYDKIL. This CDR3 is 15 amino acids long. V trimming: 6 bases; J trimming: 0 bases; junction bases outside the gene matches: 4.

Details on this clone: Germline and genes here are mouse. Read coverage stops 1 residue before the CDR3 terminus; the germline J gene supplies the remainder. The chain carries TRBV26 and TRBJ2-3, with TRBD1 as a possible D gene (5 bases). The CDR3 sequence is 13 residues long. Germline-derived CDR1 and CDR2 are KGHPV and FQNQEV (reference sequence). Trimming took off 4 bases at V and 3 bases at J, with 8 bases between the two ends. The CDR3 reads CASSRSGAETLYF. The CDR3 bases that were read are TGTGCCAGCAGTCGCTCAGGGGCAGAAACGCTGTAT. The full variable domain, in which reference TRBV26 and TRBJ2-3 provide the parts outside the CDR3, is NSKVIQTPRYLVKGQGQKAKMRCIPEKGHPVVFWYQQNKNNEFKFLINFQNQEVLQQIDMTEKRFSAECPSNSPCSLEIQSSEAGDSALYLCASSRSGAETLYFGSGTRLTVL.